This T cell receptor (beta chain) was identified in a study of T cell responses to AZD1222 COVID-19 vaccine. Study results and caveats: Repertoire samples came only from after the peak T cell response. White British donors predominated, females outnumbered males, and clonal diversity was possibly underestimated. Close to half of all spike-specific TCRs reportedly target regions of the variants that are unmutated. Seropositive at baseline were only a handful of AZD1222 recipients.

TCRdb's table, derived via immunoSEQ multiplex PCR, lists solely in-frame clones and lacks some. Of 100,000 to 150,000 clones listed, over 90% are singletons. Germline V gene sequence: CDR1 SGHTA, CDR2 FQGTGA. This CDR3 region has 14 residues. The ends lost 3 bases at V and 2 bases at J; junction bases unmatched: 2. Comment on this clone: What it binds is unknown.

This clonotype was obtained from an adult in good health. Sequences were derived from peripheral blood, sampled on day 0 of AZD1222 vaccination. The chain employs TRBV7-3 and TRBJ2-3, with 7 bases aligning to TRBD1. This CDR3 is CASSLGQNTDTQYF. The DNA of the CDR3 is TGTGCCAGCAGCTTGGGACAGAACACAGATACGCAGTATTTT.